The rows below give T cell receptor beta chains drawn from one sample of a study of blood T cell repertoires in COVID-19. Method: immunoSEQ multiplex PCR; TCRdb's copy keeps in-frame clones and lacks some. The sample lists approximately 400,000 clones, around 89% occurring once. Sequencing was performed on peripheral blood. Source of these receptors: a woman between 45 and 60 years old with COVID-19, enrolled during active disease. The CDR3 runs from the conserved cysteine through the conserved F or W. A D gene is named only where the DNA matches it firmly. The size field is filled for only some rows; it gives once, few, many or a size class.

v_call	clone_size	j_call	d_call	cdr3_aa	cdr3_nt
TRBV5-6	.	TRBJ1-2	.	CASSFGGGDYYTF	TGTGCCAGCAGCTTTGGAGGGGGGGATTATTACACCTTC
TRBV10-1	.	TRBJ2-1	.	CASSESFPNEQFF	TGCGCCAGCAGTGAATCATTCCCAAATGAGCAGTTCTTC
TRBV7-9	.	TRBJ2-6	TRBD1	CASTRGGGGANVLTF	TGTGCCAGCACCCGAGGGGGCGGTGGGGCCAACGTCCTGACTTTC
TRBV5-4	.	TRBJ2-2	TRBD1	CASSLGQGAGGELFF	TGTGCCAGCAGCCTCGGACAGGGGGCGGGCGGGGAGCTGTTTTTT
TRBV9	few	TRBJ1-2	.	CASSVGGRATQTF	TGTGCCAGCAGCGTAGGGGGCAGAGCAACTCAAACCTTC
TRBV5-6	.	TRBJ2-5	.	CASSLMGANPLQETQYF	TGTGCCAGCAGCTTGATGGGGGCAAATCCCCTCCAAGAGACCCAGTACTTC
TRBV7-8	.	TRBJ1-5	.	CASSLGGHGNQPQHF	TGTGCCAGCAGCTTAGGAGGGCACGGCAATCAGCCCCAGCATTTT
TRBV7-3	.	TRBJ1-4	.	CASSHPRGGDEKLFF	TGTGCCAGCAGCCATCCCAGGGGTGGGGATGAAAAACTGTTTTTT
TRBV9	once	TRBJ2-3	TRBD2	CASSDSGGYTDTQYF	TGTGCCAGCAGCGATTCGGGGGGATACACAGATACGCAGTATTTT
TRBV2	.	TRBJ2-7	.	CASSYGGYEQYF	TGTGCCAGCAGTTACGGGGGCTACGAGCAGTACTTC
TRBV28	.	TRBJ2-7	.	CASSFPLGGGPFNEQYF	TGTGCCAGCAGTTTTCCCTTAGGAGGGGGCCCCTTCAACGAGCAGTACTTC
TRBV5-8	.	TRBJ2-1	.	CASFWGPSEFF	TGTGCCAGCTTTTGGGGGCCCAGCGAGTTCTTC
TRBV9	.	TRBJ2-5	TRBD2	CASSGSGGLQETQYF	TGTGCCAGCAGCGGTAGCGGGGGCCTCCAAGAGACCCAGTACTTC
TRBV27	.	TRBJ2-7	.	CASSLKSRDYEQYF	TGTGCCAGCAGTTTAAAGTCCAGGGACTACGAGCAGTACTTC
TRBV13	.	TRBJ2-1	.	CASSLAVSPRLF	TGTGCCAGCAGCTTAGCGGTTTCTCCCCGCCTCTTC
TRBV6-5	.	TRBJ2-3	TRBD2	CASRPGLATDTQYF	TGTGCCAGCAGACCGGGACTAGCCACAGATACGCAGTATTTT
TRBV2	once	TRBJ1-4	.	CASTRSGLTGGEKLFF	TGTGCCAGCACCCGGTCGGGGCTAACGGGAGGCGAAAAACTGTTTTTT
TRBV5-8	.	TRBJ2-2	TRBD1	CASSSWTGANTGELFF	TGTGCCAGCAGCTCCTGGACAGGGGCGAACACCGGGGAGCTGTTTTTT
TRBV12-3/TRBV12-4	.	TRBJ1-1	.	CASSLIQGEAFF	TGTGCCAGCAGTCTTATCCAGGGTGAAGCTTTCTTT
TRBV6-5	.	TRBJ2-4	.	CASTGGRDQYF	TGTGCCAGCACCGGGGGAAGGGATCAGTACTTC
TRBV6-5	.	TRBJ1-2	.	CASSYHIFAGDYGYTF	TGTGCCAGCAGTTACCATATTTTTGCGGGGGACTATGGCTACACCTTC
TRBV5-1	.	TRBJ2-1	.	CASSLGTYNEQFF	TGCGCCAGCAGCTTGGGTACCTACAATGAGCAGTTCTTC
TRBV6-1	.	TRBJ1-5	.	CASSEVQSSNQPQHF	TGTGCCAGCAGTGAAGTGCAGTCTAGCAATCAGCCCCAGCATTTT
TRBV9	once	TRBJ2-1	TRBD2	CASSVAGGTSGLNEQFF	TGTGCCAGCAGCGTAGCTGGAGGGACTAGCGGGTTGAATGAGCAGTTCTTC
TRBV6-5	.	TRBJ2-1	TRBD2	CASSLSGGAWDEQFF	TGTGCCAGCAGCCTAAGCGGGGGGGCCTGGGATGAGCAGTTCTTC
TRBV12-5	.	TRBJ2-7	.	CASGPLYEQYF	TGTGCTAGTGGCCCACTATACGAGCAGTACTTC
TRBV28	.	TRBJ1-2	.	CASSLPPGRNNYGYTF	TGTGCCAGCAGTTTACCCCCAGGGAGGAATAACTATGGCTACACCTTC
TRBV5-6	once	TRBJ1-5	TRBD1	CASSLYVTGHQPQHF	TGTGCCAGCAGCTTGTACGTGACAGGGCATCAGCCCCAGCATTTT
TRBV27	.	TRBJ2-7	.	CASSQTGLSRDEQYF	TGTGCCAGCAGCCAAACAGGTTTAAGTCGAGACGAGCAGTACTTC
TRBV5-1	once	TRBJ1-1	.	CASSFTGNTEAFF	TGCGCCAGCAGCTTTACCGGGAACACTGAAGCTTTCTTT
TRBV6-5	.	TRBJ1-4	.	CASSIGATNEKLFF	TGTGCCAGCAGTATCGGAGCAACTAATGAAAAACTGTTTTTT
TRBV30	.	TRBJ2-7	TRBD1	CASGQGAAYEQYF	TGTGCCTCGGGACAGGGGGCCGCCTACGAGCAGTACTTC
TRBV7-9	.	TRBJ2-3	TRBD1	CASSPSWTGDSTDTQYF	TGTGCCAGCAGCCCATCGTGGACAGGGGACAGCACAGATACGCAGTATTTT
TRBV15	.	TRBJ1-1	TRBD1	CATSRPTGTIRGKAFF	TGTGCCACCAGCAGACCGACAGGGACAATAAGGGGGAAAGCTTTCTTT
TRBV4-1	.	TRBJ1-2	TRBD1	CASSQVAWTGAYGYTF	TGCGCCAGCAGCCAAGTGGCCTGGACAGGGGCCTATGGCTACACCTTC
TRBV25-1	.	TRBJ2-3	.	CASKGSDTQYF	TGTGCCAGCAAGGGGTCAGATACGCAGTATTTT
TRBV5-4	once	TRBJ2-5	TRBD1	CASSLPGQGKETQYF	TGTGCCAGCAGCTTACCAGGACAGGGTAAAGAGACCCAGTACTTC
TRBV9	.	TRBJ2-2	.	CASSRATGTNNYPRVAGELFF	TGTGCCAGCAGCCGAGCTACCGGGACAAACAACTACCCTAGGGTAGCCGGGGAGCTGTTTTTT
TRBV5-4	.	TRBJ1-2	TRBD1	CASSSGGTGIDYGYTF	TGTGCCAGCAGCTCTGGTGGGACAGGGATAGACTATGGCTACACCTTC
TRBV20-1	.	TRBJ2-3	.	CSASRGENTDTQYF	TGCAGTGCTAGTCGCGGGGAGAACACAGATACGCAGTATTTT
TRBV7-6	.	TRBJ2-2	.	CASSSSDRPSGELFF	TGTGCCAGCAGCTCCAGCGACAGGCCTTCCGGGGAGCTGTTTTTT
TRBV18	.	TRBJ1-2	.	CASSLNPQGHYGYTF	TGTGCCAGCTCACTTAACCCCCAGGGACATTACGGCTACACCTTC
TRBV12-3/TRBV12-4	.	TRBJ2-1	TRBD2	CASTRTSGGEQFF	TGTGCCAGCACCCGGACTAGCGGGGGTGAGCAGTTCTTC